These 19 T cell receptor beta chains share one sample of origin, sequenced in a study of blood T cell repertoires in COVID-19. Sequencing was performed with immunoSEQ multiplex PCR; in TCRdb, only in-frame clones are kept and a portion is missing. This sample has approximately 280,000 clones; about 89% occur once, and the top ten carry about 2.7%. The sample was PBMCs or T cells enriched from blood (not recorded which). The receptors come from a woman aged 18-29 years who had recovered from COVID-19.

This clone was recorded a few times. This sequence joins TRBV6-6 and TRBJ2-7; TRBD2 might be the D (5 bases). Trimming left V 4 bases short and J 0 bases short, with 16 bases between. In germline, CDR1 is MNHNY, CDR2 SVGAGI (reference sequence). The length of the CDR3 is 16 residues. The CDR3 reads CASSSPRSGPSYEQYF. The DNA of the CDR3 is TGTGCCAGCAGTTCCCCCCGGAGCGGCCCCTCCTACGAGCAGTACTTC.

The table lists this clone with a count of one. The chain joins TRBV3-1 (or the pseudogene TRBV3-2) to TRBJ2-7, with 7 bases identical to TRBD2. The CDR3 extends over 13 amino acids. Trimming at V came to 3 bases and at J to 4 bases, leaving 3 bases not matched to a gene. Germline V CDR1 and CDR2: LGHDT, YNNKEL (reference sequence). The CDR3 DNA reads TGTGCCAGCAGCCACAGGGAGGGATACGAGCAGTACTTC. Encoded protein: CASSHREGYEQYF.

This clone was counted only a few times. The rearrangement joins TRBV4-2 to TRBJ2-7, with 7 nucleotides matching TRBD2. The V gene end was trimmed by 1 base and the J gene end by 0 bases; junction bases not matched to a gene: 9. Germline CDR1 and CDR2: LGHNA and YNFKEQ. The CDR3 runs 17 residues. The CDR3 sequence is CASSQARLAERSYEQYF. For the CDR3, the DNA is TGTGCCAGCAGCCAAGCGCGGCTAGCGGAACGCTCCTACGAGCAGTACTTC.

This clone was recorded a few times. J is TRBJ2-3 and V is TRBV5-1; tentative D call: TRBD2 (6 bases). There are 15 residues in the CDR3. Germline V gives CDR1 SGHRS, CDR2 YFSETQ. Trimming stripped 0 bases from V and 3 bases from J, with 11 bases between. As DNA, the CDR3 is TGCGCCAGCAGCTTGGTGCGGGATCAAACAGATACGCAGTATTTT. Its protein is CASSLVRDQTDTQYF. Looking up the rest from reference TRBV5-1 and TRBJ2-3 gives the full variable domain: KAGVTQTPRYLIKTRGQQVTLSCSPISGHRSVSWYQQTPGQGLQFLFEYFSETQRNKGNFPGRFSGRQFSNSRSEMNVSTLELGDSALYLCASSLVRDQTDTQYFGPGTRLTVL.

The CDR3 spells CASSVATWGALPTGELFF. CDR3 in DNA: TGTGCCAGCAGCGTAGCTACCTGGGGAGCCCTACCCACCGGGGAGCTGTTTTTT. The chain carries TRBV9 and TRBJ2-2; the D gene is possibly TRBD2 (5 bases). Trimming removed 0 bases from V and 4 bases from J, with 19 bases in between. In germline, CDR1 is SGDLS, CDR2 YYNGEE. This CDR3 has 18 amino acids.

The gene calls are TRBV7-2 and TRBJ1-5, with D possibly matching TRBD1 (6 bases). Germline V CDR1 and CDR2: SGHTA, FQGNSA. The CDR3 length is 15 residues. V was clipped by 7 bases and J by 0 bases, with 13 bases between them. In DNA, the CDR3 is TGTGCCAGCACCCAATCAGGGGTTAGCAATCAGCCCCAGCATTTT. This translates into CASTQSGVSNQPQHF.

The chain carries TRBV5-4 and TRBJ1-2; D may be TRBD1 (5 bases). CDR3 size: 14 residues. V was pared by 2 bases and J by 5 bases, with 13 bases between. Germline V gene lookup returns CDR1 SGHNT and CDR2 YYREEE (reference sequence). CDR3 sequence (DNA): TGTGCCAGCAGCTTACCGACGGGGGTGTATGGCTACACCTTC. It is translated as CASSLPTGVYGYTF.

CDR3 amino acids: CASRQSNTEAFF. The CDR3 region has the DNA TGTGCCAGCAGACAGTCGAACACTGAAGCTTTCTTT. The chain employs TRBV6-5 and TRBJ1-1; D remains unclear. V was shortened by 6 bases and J by 1 base, with 6 bases between the two germline ends. The CDR3 totals 12 residues. Germline values: CDR1 MNHEY, CDR2 SVGAGI.

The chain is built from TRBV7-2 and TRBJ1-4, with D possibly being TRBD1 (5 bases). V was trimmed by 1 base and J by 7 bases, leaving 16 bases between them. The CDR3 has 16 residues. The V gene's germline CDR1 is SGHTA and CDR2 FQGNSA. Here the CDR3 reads CASSLGAGGGGEKLFF. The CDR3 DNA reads TGTGCCAGCAGCTTAGGGGCCGGGGGAGGTGGTGAAAAACTGTTTTTT.

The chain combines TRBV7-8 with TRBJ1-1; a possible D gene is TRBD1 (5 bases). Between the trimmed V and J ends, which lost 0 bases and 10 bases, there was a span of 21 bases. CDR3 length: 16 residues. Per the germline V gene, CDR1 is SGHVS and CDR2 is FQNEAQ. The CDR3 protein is CASSLALSGKAGGAFF. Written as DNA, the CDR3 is TGTGCCAGCAGCTTAGCCCTCTCCGGAAAGGCCGGGGGAGCTTTCTTT.

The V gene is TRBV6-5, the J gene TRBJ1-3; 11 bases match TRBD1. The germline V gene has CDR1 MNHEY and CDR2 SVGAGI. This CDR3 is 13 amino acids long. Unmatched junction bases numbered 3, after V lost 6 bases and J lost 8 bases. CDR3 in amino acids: CASSRTGGDTIYF. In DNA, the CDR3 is TGTGCCAGCAGCAGGACAGGGGGCGACACCATATATTTT.

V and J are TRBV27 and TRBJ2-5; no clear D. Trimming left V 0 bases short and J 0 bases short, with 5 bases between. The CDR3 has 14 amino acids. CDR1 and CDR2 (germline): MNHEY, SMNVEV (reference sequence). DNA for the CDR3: TGTGCCAGCAGTTTATCTCAGAACCAAGAGACCCAGTACTTC. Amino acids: CASSLSQNQETQYF.

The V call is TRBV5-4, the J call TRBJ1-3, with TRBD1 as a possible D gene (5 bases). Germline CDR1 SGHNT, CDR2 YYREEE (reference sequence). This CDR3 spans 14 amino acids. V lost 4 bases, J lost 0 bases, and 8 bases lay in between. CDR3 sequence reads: CASSLQDSGNTIYF. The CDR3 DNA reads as TGTGCCAGCAGCCTACAGGACTCTGGAAACACCATATATTTT.

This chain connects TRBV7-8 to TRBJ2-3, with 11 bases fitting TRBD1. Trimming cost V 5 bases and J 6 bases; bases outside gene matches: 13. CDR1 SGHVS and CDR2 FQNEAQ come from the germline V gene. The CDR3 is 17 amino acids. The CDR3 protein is CASSPPLRTGGWDTQYF. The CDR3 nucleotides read TGTGCCAGCAGCCCACCATTGAGGACAGGGGGCTGGGATACGCAGTATTTT.

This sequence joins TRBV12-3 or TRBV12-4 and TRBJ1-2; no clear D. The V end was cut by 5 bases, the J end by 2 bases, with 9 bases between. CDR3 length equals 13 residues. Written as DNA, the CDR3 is TGTGCCAGCAGTCTCGGGTTAAACTATGGCTACACCTTC. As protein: CASSLGLNYGYTF.

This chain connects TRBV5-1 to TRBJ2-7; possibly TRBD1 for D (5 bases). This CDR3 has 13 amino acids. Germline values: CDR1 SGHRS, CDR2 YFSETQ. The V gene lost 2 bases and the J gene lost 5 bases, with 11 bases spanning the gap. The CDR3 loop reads CASSLTGPHEQYF. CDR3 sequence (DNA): TGCGCCAGCAGCTTAACAGGACCCCACGAGCAGTACTTC.

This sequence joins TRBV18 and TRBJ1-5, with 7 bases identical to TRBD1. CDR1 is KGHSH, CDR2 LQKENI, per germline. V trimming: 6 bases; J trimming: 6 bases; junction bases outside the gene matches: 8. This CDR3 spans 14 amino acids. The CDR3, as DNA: TGTGCCAGCTCTCTACAGGGGTTTAGTCAGCCCCAGCATTTT. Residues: CASSLQGFSQPQHF.

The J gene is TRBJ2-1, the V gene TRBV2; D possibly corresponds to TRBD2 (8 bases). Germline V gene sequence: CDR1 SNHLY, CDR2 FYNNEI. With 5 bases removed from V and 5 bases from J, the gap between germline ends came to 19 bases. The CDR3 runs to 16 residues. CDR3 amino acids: CASSPGRDSVNNEQFF. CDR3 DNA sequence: TGTGCCAGCAGTCCCGGGAGGGACAGCGTCAACAATGAGCAGTTCTTC.

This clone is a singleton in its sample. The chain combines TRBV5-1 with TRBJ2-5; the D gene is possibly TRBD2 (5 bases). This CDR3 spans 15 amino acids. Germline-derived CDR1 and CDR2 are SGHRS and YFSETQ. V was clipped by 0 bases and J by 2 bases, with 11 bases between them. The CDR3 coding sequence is TGCGCCAGCAGCTTGGCCAGGACGGGACAAGAGACCCAGTACTTC. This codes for CASSLARTGQETQYF.